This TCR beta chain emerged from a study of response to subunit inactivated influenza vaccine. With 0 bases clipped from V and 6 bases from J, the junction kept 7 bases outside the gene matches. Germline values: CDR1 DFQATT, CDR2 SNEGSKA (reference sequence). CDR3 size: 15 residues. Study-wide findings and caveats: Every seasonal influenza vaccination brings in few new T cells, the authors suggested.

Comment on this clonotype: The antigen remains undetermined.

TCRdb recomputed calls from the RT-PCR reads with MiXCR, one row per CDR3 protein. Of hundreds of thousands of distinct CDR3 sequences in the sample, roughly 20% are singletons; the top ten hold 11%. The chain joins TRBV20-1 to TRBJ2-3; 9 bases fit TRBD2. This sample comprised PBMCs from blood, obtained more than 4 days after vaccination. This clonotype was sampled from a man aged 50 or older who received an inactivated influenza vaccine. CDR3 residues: CSARDLLAGRDTQYF. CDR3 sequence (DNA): TGCAGTGCTAGAGATCTACTAGCGGGTCGGGATACGCAGTATTTT.